A single sample gave rise to the 20 T cell receptor beta chains below, sequenced in a study of immune evolution from preneoplasia to lung adenocarcinoma. Some clones are missing from TCRdb's copy, which holds only in-frame ones; the method was immunoSEQ multiplex PCR. This sample has some 15,000 clones, with around 80% found just once. Material for sequencing was FFPE minimally invasive lung adenocarcinoma tissue. Every receptor here comes from a person between 65 and 79 years old with lung adenocarcinoma.

This chain joins TRBV30 and TRBJ1-2; D gene uncertain. The germline gives CDR1 GTSNPN, CDR2 SVGIG (reference sequence). The ends were cut back, 4 bases at V and 4 bases at J, with 16 bases in the middle. The CDR3 sequence is 14 residues long. As DNA, the CDR3 is TGTGCCTGGAAAAAGGATATCTCGAGCTATGGCTACACCTTC. Protein sequence: CAWKKDISSYGYTF.

The rearrangement links TRBV19 to TRBJ2-5; D is tentatively TRBD1 or TRBD2 (5 bases each). V was clipped by 1 base and J by 1 base, with 10 bases between them. CDR1 is LNHDA, CDR2 SQIVND, per germline (reference sequence). There are 15 residues in the CDR3. CDR3 in DNA: TGTGCCAGTAGTATAGGGGGACCCATCCAAGAGACCCAGTACTTC. It yields the protein CASSIGGPIQETQYF.

The chain couples TRBV7-9 to TRBJ1-4, with 7 bases that match TRBD1. V shed 7 bases and J 6 bases; nucleotides not matched to a gene: 5. This CDR3 comprises 13 residues. CDR1 is SEHNR, CDR2 FQNEAQ, per germline (reference sequence). The CDR3 protein is CASKPTGDEKLFF. The DNA of the CDR3 is TGTGCCAGCAAACCCACAGGGGATGAAAAACTGTTTTTT.

The rearrangement joins TRBV10-2 to TRBJ2-3; 9 bases are shared with TRBD2. The germline gives CDR1 WSHSY, CDR2 SAAADI. J lost 1 base, V lost 7 bases, and 6 bases had no gene match. The CDR3 spans 15 residues. Written as DNA, the CDR3 is TGCGCCAGCACTGGACTAGCGCATGGCACAGATACGCAGTATTTT. Protein product: CASTGLAHGTDTQYF.

The rearrangement links TRBV19 to TRBJ1-2; D gene uncertain. The germline V and J ends were trimmed by 5 bases and 2 bases, with 12 bases remaining between them. The germline CDR1 and CDR2 sequences are LNHDA and SQIVND (reference sequence). This CDR3 region has 14 residues. The CDR3 here is CASSLGSMNYGYTF. DNA of the CDR3: TGTGCCAGTAGTTTGGGCAGCATGAACTATGGCTACACCTTC.

The genes are TRBV2 and TRBJ1-5; no definite D call. The CDR3 spans 14 residues. The germline V and J ends were trimmed by 7 bases and 0 bases, with 10 bases remaining between them. Germline CDR1 SNHLY, CDR2 FYNNEI. The CDR3 sequence is CASNGQVSNQPQHF. DNA of the CDR3: TGTGCCAGCAATGGGCAGGTTAGCAATCAGCCCCAGCATTTT.

This chain links TRBV11-3 with TRBJ1-1; weak D call: TRBD1 (5 bases). This CDR3 region has 14 residues. V lost 5 bases and J lost 1, with 11 bases in between. Germline loops: CDR1 SGHNT, CDR2 YENEEA. In DNA form, the CDR3 reads TGTGCCAGCAGCCTCTCAGGGACGAACACTGAAGCTTTCTTT. Its translation: CASSLSGTNTEAFF.

The chain has TRBV4-1 and TRBJ2-3; D is unclear. The CDR3 is 14 amino acids. Trimming took 3 bases from V and 3 from J, leaving 10 bases between them. Germline V CDR1 and CDR2: MGHRA, YSYEKL. The CDR3 region is CASSHPLETDTQYF. The CDR3 DNA reads as TGCGCCAGCAGCCATCCATTAGAGACAGATACGCAGTATTTT.

This clone was observed once. The V call is TRBV7-9, the J call TRBJ2-7, with 7 bases that match TRBD1. With 2 bases clipped from V and 2 bases from J, the junction kept 6 bases outside the gene matches. This CDR3 is 15 amino acids long. Germline CDR1 and CDR2: SEHNR and FQNEAQ (reference sequence). The CDR3 sequence: CASSLREGGAYEQYF. DNA for the CDR3: TGTGCCAGCAGCTTAAGAGAAGGGGGCGCCTACGAGCAGTACTTC.

The V gene is TRBV7-8, the J gene TRBJ2-1; D is perhaps TRBD2 (5 bases). Germline values: CDR1 SGHVS, CDR2 FQNEAQ. The CDR3 length is 11 residues. The V and J ends lost 5 bases and 9 bases respectively, with 8 bases between them. The CDR3 sequence: CASSLGVEQFF. CDR3 nucleotide sequence: TGTGCCAGCAGCCTCGGGGTTGAGCAGTTCTTC.

Only one count was recorded for this clone. The chain employs TRBV28 and TRBJ2-5, with 8 bases matching TRBD1. Germline V lookup: CDR1 MDHEN, CDR2 SYDVKM. V shed 3 bases, J shed 6 bases, and the junction held 9 bases outside the gene matches. This CDR3 spans 15 amino acids. The CDR3 DNA reads as TGTGCCAGCAGTTTTGTACAGGGGGTAAAAAAGACCCAGTACTTC. As protein: CASSFVQGVKKTQYF.

This chain joins TRBV7-9 and TRBJ1-2, with no clear D. V shed 4 bases and J shed 7 bases, with 13 bases lying between them. The CDR3 covers 13 residues. CDR1 SEHNR and CDR2 FQNEAQ come from the germline V gene (reference sequence). DNA for the CDR3: TGTGCCAGCAGCTCAAGAGAGGTTGGTGGCTACACCTTC. Protein product: CASSSREVGGYTF.

The chain joins TRBV21-1 to TRBJ2-3; the table's D gene call, TRBD2, was not cross checked with the DNA. TRBV21-1 is a pseudogene segment. The CDR3 length is 15 residues. CDR3 loop: CAIGPGLADTDTQYF. CDR3 nucleotide sequence: TGTGCCATCGGACCGGGACTAGCGGATACAGATACGCAGTATTTT.

J is TRBJ1-1 and V is TRBV11-2, with no clear D. CDR1 SGHAT and CDR2 FQNNGV come from the germline V gene. CDR3 length: 14 residues. The V end was cut by 0 bases, the J end by 6 bases, with 11 bases between. The CDR3 DNA sequence: TGTGCCAGCAGCTTAGATCTCAGCCACTCTGAAGCTTTCTTT. Translation gives CASSLDLSHSEAFF.

This clone was detected once. J is TRBJ1-2 and V is TRBV5-4; 9 positions match TRBD1. Unmatched junction bases numbered 6, after V lost 2 bases and J lost 4 bases. This CDR3 is built from 15 residues. Germline V gene lookup returns CDR1 SGHNT and CDR2 YYREEE (reference sequence). This CDR3 is CASSFWDRDRYGYTF. In DNA form, the CDR3 reads TGTGCCAGCAGCTTTTGGGACAGGGATCGCTATGGCTACACCTTC. Supplemented by reference TRBV5-4 and TRBJ1-2, the full variable domain reads ETGVTQSPTHLIKTRGQQVTLRCSSQSGHNTVSWYQQALGQGPQFIFQYYREEENGRGNFPPRFSGLQFPNYSSELNVNALELDDSALYLCASSFWDRDRYGYTFGSGTRLTVV.

This sequence joins TRBV28 and TRBJ1-1; 7 nucleotides agree with TRBD1. J gave up 1 base and V 5 bases, and 4 bases lay outside the gene matches. The V gene's germline CDR1 is MDHEN and CDR2 SYDVKM. The CDR3 is made up of 14 amino acids. The CDR3 DNA reads as TGTGCCAGCAGTCCCGGACAGGCGAACACTGAAGCTTTCTTT. Translated: CASSPGQANTEAFF.

V is TRBV30 and J is TRBJ1-2; a weak D match, TRBD1 (5 bases). The CDR3 is 13 amino acids. The germline gives CDR1 GTSNPN, CDR2 SVGIG (reference sequence). CDR3 DNA sequence: TGTGCTTTGGGGGGTCGGAGTTACTATGGCTACACCTTC. Translating it yields CALGGRSYYGYTF.

The gene calls are TRBV5-1 and TRBJ2-4; 8 positions match TRBD2. Trimming cost V 2 bases and J 2 bases; bases outside gene matches: 6. CDR1 and CDR2 from the germline V gene are SGHRS and YFSETQ. The CDR3 sequence is 16 residues long. The CDR3 coding sequence is TGCGCCAGCAGCTTAAGCGGGGGATATCCCAAAAACATTCAGTACTTC. Its protein product is CASSLSGGYPKNIQYF.

This clone was found a few times. The J gene is TRBJ2-2, the V gene TRBV29-1; TRBD2 is a possible D gene (5 bases). V lost 2 bases to trimming and J lost 5 bases, with 18 bases between them. CDR3 length: 16 amino acids. Germline V gene sequence: CDR1 SQVTM, CDR2 ANQGSEA. CDR3 nucleotides: TGCAGCGTTGAATTACTAGGGCTAGGCGGGACCGGGGAGCTGTTTTTT. Protein product: CSVELLGLGGTGELFF.

The chain joins TRBV19 to TRBJ1-1; 7 bases are a match to TRBD1. Unmatched junction bases numbered 4, after V lost 5 bases and J lost 1 base. CDR3 length: 14 residues. Germline CDR1 and CDR2: LNHDA and SQIVND (reference sequence). CDR3 coding DNA: TGTGCCAGTAGTTCCCGGGACAGGAACACTGAAGCTTTCTTT. Encoded protein: CASSSRDRNTEAFF. Complete variable domain (other parts from reference TRBV19 and TRBJ1-1): DGGITQSPKYLFRKEGQNVTLSCEQNLNHDAMYWYRQDPGQGLRLIYYSQIVNDFQKGDIAEGYSVSREKKESFPLTVTSAQKNPTAFYLCASSSRDRNTEAFFGQGTRLTVV.